This T cell receptor (beta chain) derives from a study of shared clonotypes between healthy human individuals. Sorted-subset replicate PCRs used about 0.2 ug DNA, about 30,000 T cell genomes. The method was immunoSEQ multiplex PCR; TCRdb's version includes in-frame clones alone and lacks a portion of them. Among about 610,000 clones listed, more than 95% were seen once. The germline V gene has CDR1 MDHEN and CDR2 SYDVKM. This CDR3 spans 13 amino acids. The V gene lost 2 bases and the J gene lost 4 bases, with 8 bases spanning the gap. V gene TRBV28 combines with J gene TRBJ2-5, with D uncertain. Sequenced material: naive CD4+ T cells sorted from blood. Subset denoted: CD45RA+ positively selected. The clonotype originates from a woman aged 25 to 45 in good health. CDR3 in DNA: TGTGCCAGCAGTTTAGGTCACGGAGAGACCCAGTACTTC. It is translated as CASSLGHGETQYF. The variable domain in full, completed from reference TRBV28 and TRBJ2-5, reads DVKVTQSSRYLVKRTGEKVFLECVQDMDHENMFWYRQDPGLGLRLIYFSYDVKMKEKGDIPEGYSVSREKKERFSLILESASTNQTSMYLCASSLGHGETQYFGPGTRLLVL.